This TCR beta chain was identified during a study of blood T cell repertoires in COVID-19. This CDR3 contains 16 residues. Germline lookup yields CDR1 KGHSH and CDR2 LQKENI. V lost 2 bases to trimming and J lost 0 bases, with 10 bases between them. Sequenced by immunoSEQ multiplex PCR; TCRdb stores in-frame clones only, minus some. The sample carries around 180,000 clones, approximately 86% recorded once. This rearrangement joins TRBV18 to TRBJ1-4, with D possibly TRBD1 on 5 matching bases. The source material was peripheral blood. The source is a woman over 75 with acute or convalescent COVID-19. This CDR3 is CASSPFSTATNEKLFF. The CDR3 DNA sequence: TGTGCCAGCTCACCATTTTCGACAGCAACTAATGAAAAACTGTTTTTT.